This TCR beta chain was sequenced during a study of T cell changes during pregnancy in multiple sclerosis. The CDR3 has 14 amino acids. CDR1 SGHVS and CDR2 FNYEAQ come from the germline V gene. The V gene end was trimmed by 3 bases and the J gene end by 4 bases; junction bases not matched to a gene: 4. This table comes from immunoSEQ multiplex PCR, and its TCRdb copy is limited to in-frame clones, with some not included. Among about 40,000 clones listed, roughly 90% were seen once. Material: CD8+ T cells from peripheral blood mononuclear cells, obtained before pregnancy. The TCR sequence derives from a female donor with multiple sclerosis, enrolled in a pregnancy study. The chain couples TRBV7-6 to TRBJ2-7; TRBD1 agrees at 9 bases. CDR3 in amino acids: CASSFGTGFYEQYF. CDR3 sequence (DNA): TGTGCCAGCAGCTTTGGGACAGGGTTTTACGAGCAGTACTTC.